This T cell receptor (beta chain) is drawn from a study of human T cells and chemical hapten exposure. Germline V CDR1 and CDR2: SGHTA, FQGNSA. The CDR3 has 13 residues. V dropped 5 bases and J dropped 7 bases, with 13 bases sitting between them. TCRdb re-derived calls from the RACE reads in MiXCR, one entry per CDR3 protein. The repertoire holds more than 250,000 distinct CDR3 sequences, with about 7.7% as singletons. Noted time point: pre-sensitization, week 0. Treatment denoted: therapeutic diphenylcyclopropenone sensitization with weekly scalp DPC. The receptor was derived from a young man with alopecia areata. Some clones in this sample may be carry-over from other donors' samples. The genes are TRBV7-2 and TRBJ2-3; the D call may be TRBD1 or TRBD2 (6 bases each). The starting material was whole blood, obtained in connection with sensitization to the hapten diphenylcyclopropenone (DPC). CDR3 sequence: CASSIRGRNTQYF. The CDR3 DNA reads as TGTGCCAGCAGCATACGGGGGCGGAATACGCAGTATTTT.